Below are 20 T cell receptor beta chains sequenced from a single sample in a study of cytomegalovirus exposure and HLA in healthy donors (dated by TCRdb to about 2017). The receptor library was made with the immunoSEQ multiplex PCR assay. For the multiplex PCR, a mixture combining 60 forward primers for TCR Vbeta segments and 13 reverse primers for TCR Jbeta segments was used. TCRdb took over this immuneACCESS table, retaining in-frame rearrangements with V and J assigned. Such tables are incomplete; in checked studies, under half of the missing clones stem from an unresolved V gene, and the remainder is unexplained. The sample data list about 110,000 clones, and about four fifths of these were observed just once. Of the sample, around 5% falls within the top ten clones. The specimen sequenced was PBMCs. Receptor source: a young man in good health and CMV-seropositive.

The chain joins TRBV28 to TRBJ1-1; perhaps TRBD1 as D (5 bases). Germline V CDR1 and CDR2: MDHEN, SYDVKM. The ends were cut back, 4 bases at V and 5 bases at J, with 20 bases in the middle. This CDR3 comprises 16 residues. Here the CDR3 reads CASSWLSREAMTEAFF. The CDR3 DNA follows: TGTGCCAGCAGTTGGCTTAGCAGGGAAGCGATGACTGAAGCTTTCTTT.

The rearrangement joins TRBV5-4 to TRBJ2-1, with a tentative D call TRBD2 (5 bases). Per germline, CDR1 SGHNT and CDR2 YYREEE (reference sequence). V lost 4 bases and J 1 base, leaving 15 bases between the germline ends. The CDR3 totals 16 residues. The CDR3 region has the DNA TGTGCCAGCAGCACCGGACTCCTAAATTCCTACAATGAGCAGTTCTTC. Its translation is CASSTGLLNSYNEQFF.

This chain connects TRBV6-1 to TRBJ1-1; D possibly corresponds to TRBD1 (5 bases). This CDR3 is 13 amino acids long. Trimming stripped 5 bases from V and 1 base from J, with 8 bases between. Germline CDR1 and CDR2: MNHNS and SASEGT. DNA for the CDR3: TGTGCCAGCAGTCTCACAGGGAACACTGAAGCTTTCTTT. Translated: CASSLTGNTEAFF.

The rearrangement joins TRBV5-1 to TRBJ2-1; D is uncertain. There are 16 residues in the CDR3. Germline V gene data show CDR1 as SGHRS and CDR2 as YFSETQ. Trimming removed 1 base at V and 5 bases at J, with 16 bases between. The CDR3 reads CASSLHSSYSDNEQFF. The CDR3 region has the DNA TGCGCCAGCAGCTTGCACTCGAGCTACTCGGACAATGAGCAGTTCTTC.

In its sample, this clone was seen once. This chain uses TRBV27 with TRBJ2-5; D not resolved. Between the trimmed V and J ends, which lost 3 bases and 3 bases, there was a span of 17 bases. CDR1 and CDR2 from the germline V gene are MNHEY and SMNVEV (reference sequence). The CDR3 consists of 16 residues. CDR3 sequence (DNA): TGTGCCAGCAGTTTTATATCTCTCCGTTCAGAAGAGACCCAGTACTTC. Residues: CASSFISLRSEETQYF.

V gene TRBV11-2 combines with J gene TRBJ2-3; 8 positions match TRBD2. Germline V gene lookup returns CDR1 SGHAT and CDR2 FQNNGV. V dropped 6 bases and J dropped 5; count of bases not matched to a gene: 13. CDR3 length equals 16 residues. The CDR3 sequence: CASRWGTGRVGDTQYF. The CDR3 region has the DNA TGTGCCAGCAGGTGGGGCACCGGGAGGGTTGGAGATACGCAGTATTTT.

V gene TRBV4-1 combines with J gene TRBJ2-2; the match to TRBD2 covers 10 bases. The CDR3 loop spans 18 amino acids. V shed 0 bases and J 0 bases; nucleotides not matched to a gene: 4. CDR1 is MGHRA, CDR2 YSYEKL, per germline. CDR3 DNA: TGCGCCAGCAGCCAAGATCTTCTAGCGGGGGCGAACACCGGGGAGCTGTTTTTT. This gives the protein CASSQDLLAGANTGELFF.

The chain uses TRBV9 and TRBJ1-1; D might be TRBD1 (6 bases). V lost 4 bases and J lost 10, with 26 bases in between. The CDR3 consists of 16 residues. The V gene's germline CDR1 is SGDLS and CDR2 YYNGEE. The CDR3 nucleotides are TGTGCCAGCAGCCCCCCCGGGGGGCAGATCGGTCGTGGAGCTTTCTTT. Amino acid sequence: CASSPPGGQIGRGAFF.

The chain joins TRBV19 to TRBJ2-1; 10 nucleotides match TRBD2. CDR3 size: 15 residues. From germline, CDR1 is LNHDA and CDR2 SQIVND (reference sequence). After removal of 8 bases from V and 5 bases from J, the junction contained 9 bases not matched to a gene. The chain's CDR3 is CASSPGTSVNNEQFF. Here the CDR3 DNA reads TGTGCCAGTTCGCCCGGGACTAGCGTCAACAATGAGCAGTTCTTC.

This chain uses TRBV28 with TRBJ1-2, with 7 bases identical to TRBD1. The germline CDR1 and CDR2 sequences are MDHEN and SYDVKM. The V segment lost 7 bases and the J segment 1 base; nucleotides outside the gene matches: 3. CDR3 length: 13 residues. CDR3 amino acids: CASTQGVNYGYTF. CDR3 sequence (DNA): TGTGCCAGCACGCAGGGGGTTAACTATGGCTACACCTTC.

The J gene is TRBJ1-3, the V gene TRBV28, with 7 bases identical to TRBD1. This CDR3 is 16 amino acids long. Trimming at V came to 2 bases and at J to 0 bases, leaving 4 bases not matched to a gene. Germline V gives CDR1 MDHEN, CDR2 SYDVKM. CDR3 nucleotides: TGTGCCAGCAGTTTAAGGGGACAGATCTCTGGAAACACCATATATTTT. Its protein product is CASSLRGQISGNTIYF.

V is TRBV6-1 and J is TRBJ1-3; 7 nucleotides agree with TRBD1. The germline gives CDR1 MNHNS, CDR2 SASEGT. There are 15 residues in the CDR3. Losses at the gene ends were 8 bases for V and 0 bases for J; bases not matched to a gene: 7. CDR3 region: CASGWDSRSGNTIYF. CDR3 bases: TGTGCCAGCGGCTGGGACAGCCGCTCTGGAAACACCATATATTTT.

This clone showed up just a few times. This chain joins TRBV5-4 and TRBJ2-2, with TRBD1 as a possible D gene (6 bases). V lost 0 bases, J lost 5 bases, and 11 bases lay in between. This CDR3 is 15 amino acids long. Germline CDR1 SGHNT, CDR2 YYREEE (reference sequence). DNA of the CDR3: TGTGCCAGCAGCTTGGGGCAGGGGATGACCGGGGAGCTGTTTTTT. Translated: CASSLGQGMTGELFF.

This sequence joins TRBV2 and TRBJ2-7, with D possibly matching TRBD2 (6 bases). The CDR3 has 12 residues. CDR1 SNHLY and CDR2 FYNNEI come from the germline V gene. Deletions cut 4 bases from V and 3 bases from J, with 7 bases between. CDR3 protein: CASSVEGYEQYF. Written as DNA, the CDR3 is TGTGCCAGCAGTGTGGAGGGCTACGAGCAGTACTTC.

This clone was picked up one time. The rearrangement links TRBV7-8 to TRBJ2-7; unclear D gene. CDR1 and CDR2 from the germline V gene are SGHVS and FQNEAQ. There are 12 residues in the CDR3. V was pared by 3 bases and J by 7 bases, with 10 bases between. The CDR3 bases are TGTGCCAGCAGCTTGCGAGCAGGAGAGCAGTACTTC. Amino acid sequence: CASSLRAGEQYF.

The chain joins TRBV7-6 to TRBJ2-2; 7 nucleotides align to TRBD2. The V gene end was trimmed by 5 bases and the J gene end by 6 bases; junction bases not matched to a gene: 9. The germline V gene encodes CDR1 SGHVS and CDR2 FNYEAQ. This CDR3 has 15 residues. In DNA form, the CDR3 reads TGTGCCAGCAGCCCAGACTGGGGAGGGTCCGGGGAGCTGTTTTTT. This gives the protein CASSPDWGGSGELFF.

V gene TRBV5-1 combines with J gene TRBJ2-7; D is perhaps TRBD1 (6 bases). Germline CDR1 is SGHRS and CDR2 is YFSETQ. The V end was cut by 2 bases, the J end by 4 bases, with 10 bases between. The CDR3 totals 13 residues. CDR3 in DNA: TGCGCCAGCAGCTTTAGAGGGGGATACGAGCAGTACTTC. It is translated as CASSFRGGYEQYF.

This chain joins TRBV25-1 and TRBJ2-1; possibly TRBD2 for D (6 bases). V was cut by 4 bases and J by 4 bases, with 14 bases left in between. CDR1 is MGHDK, CDR2 SYGVNS, per germline. The CDR3 runs to 15 residues. This chain's CDR3 is CASSVDPSGYNEQFF. The CDR3 DNA follows: TGTGCCAGCAGTGTGGACCCGAGCGGGTACAATGAGCAGTTCTTC.

V is TRBV5-1 and J is TRBJ2-3; D might be TRBD2 (6 bases). The germline gives CDR1 SGHRS, CDR2 YFSETQ. Trimming shortened V by 0 bases and J by 6 bases, and 14 bases separated the two germline ends. There are 15 residues in the CDR3. The DNA for the CDR3 is TGCGCCAGCAGCTTGGCCCTGGCGGGGCGCGATACGCAGTATTTT. Its protein is CASSLALAGRDTQYF.

In its sample, this clone was seen a few times. The rearrangement joins TRBV6-1 to TRBJ2-7, with D maybe TRBD1 (5 bases). Germline V CDR1 and CDR2: MNHNS, SASEGT. The CDR3 is 15 amino acids. Trimming left V 0 bases short and J 3 bases short, with 12 bases between. The CDR3 DNA follows: TGTGCCAGCAGTGAAGCTGCACAGGCCTACTACGAGCAGTACTTC. It specifies CASSEAAQAYYEQYF.